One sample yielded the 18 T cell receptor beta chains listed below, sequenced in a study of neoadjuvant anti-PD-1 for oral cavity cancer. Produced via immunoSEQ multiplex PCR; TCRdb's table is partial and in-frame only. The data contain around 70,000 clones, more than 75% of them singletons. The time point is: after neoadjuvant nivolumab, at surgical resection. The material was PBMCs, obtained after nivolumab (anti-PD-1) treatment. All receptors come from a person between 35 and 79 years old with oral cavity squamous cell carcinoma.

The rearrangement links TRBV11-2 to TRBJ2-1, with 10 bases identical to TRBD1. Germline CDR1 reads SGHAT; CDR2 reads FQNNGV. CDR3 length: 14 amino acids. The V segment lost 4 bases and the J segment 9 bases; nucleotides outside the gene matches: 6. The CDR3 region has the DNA TGTGCCAGCAGCTCGGGACAGGGGCCCAGTGAGCAGTTCTTC. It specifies CASSSGQGPSEQFF.

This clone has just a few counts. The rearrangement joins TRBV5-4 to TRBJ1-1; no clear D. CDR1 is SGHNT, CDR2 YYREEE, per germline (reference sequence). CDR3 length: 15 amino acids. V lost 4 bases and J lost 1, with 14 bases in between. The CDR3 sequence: CASSPFNGQNTEAFF. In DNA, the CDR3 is TGTGCCAGCAGCCCGTTTAATGGCCAGAACACTGAAGCTTTCTTT.

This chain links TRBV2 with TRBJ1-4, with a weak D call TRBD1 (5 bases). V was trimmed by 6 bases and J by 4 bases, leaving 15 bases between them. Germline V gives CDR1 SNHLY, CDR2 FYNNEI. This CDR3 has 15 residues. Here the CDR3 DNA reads TGTGCCAGCAGGAAGGAGGGGACTGTTAATGAAAAACTGTTTTTT. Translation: CASRKEGTVNEKLFF.

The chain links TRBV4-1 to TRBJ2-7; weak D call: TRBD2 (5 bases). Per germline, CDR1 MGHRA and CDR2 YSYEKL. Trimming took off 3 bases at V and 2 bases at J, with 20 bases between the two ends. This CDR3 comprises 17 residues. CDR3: CASSHPPGGRSPYEQYF. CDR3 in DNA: TGCGCCAGCAGCCACCCTCCTGGAGGCAGGAGCCCCTACGAGCAGTACTTC.

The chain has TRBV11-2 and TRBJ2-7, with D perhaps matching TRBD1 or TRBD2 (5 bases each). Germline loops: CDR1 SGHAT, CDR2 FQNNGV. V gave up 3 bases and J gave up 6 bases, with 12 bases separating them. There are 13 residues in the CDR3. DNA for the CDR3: TGTGCCAGCAGCTTTGGGACCGAGCGCGAGCAGTACTTC. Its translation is CASSFGTEREQYF.

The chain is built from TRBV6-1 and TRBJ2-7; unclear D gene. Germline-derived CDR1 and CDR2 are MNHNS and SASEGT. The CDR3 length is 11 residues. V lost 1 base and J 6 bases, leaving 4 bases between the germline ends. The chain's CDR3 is CASSEGLEQYF. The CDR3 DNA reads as TGTGCCAGCAGTGAAGGGCTCGAGCAGTACTTC.

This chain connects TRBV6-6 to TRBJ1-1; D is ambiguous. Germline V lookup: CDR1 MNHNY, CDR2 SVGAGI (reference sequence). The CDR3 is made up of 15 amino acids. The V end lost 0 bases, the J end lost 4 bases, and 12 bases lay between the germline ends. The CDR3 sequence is CASSYSRGDGTEAFF. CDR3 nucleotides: TGTGCCAGCAGTTACTCACGGGGTGATGGCACTGAAGCTTTCTTT.

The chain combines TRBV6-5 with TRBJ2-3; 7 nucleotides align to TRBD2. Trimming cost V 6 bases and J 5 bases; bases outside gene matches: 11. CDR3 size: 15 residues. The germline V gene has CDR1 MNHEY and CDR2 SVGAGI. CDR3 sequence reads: CASSLGLPLLDTQYF. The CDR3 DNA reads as TGTGCCAGCAGCCTGGGACTACCTCTGTTAGATACGCAGTATTTT.

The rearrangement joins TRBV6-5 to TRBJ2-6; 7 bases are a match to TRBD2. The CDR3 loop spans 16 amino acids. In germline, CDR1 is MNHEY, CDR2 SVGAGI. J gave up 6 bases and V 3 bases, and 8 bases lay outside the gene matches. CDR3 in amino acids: CASSYGDGREANVLTF. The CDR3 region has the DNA TGTGCCAGCAGTTATGGGGATGGGAGGGAGGCCAACGTCCTGACTTTC.

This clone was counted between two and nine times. CDR3 DNA sequence: TGTGCCAGCAGCTTAGATGTGCGTTACGAGCAGTACTTC. This translates into CASSLDVRYEQYF. The V gene is TRBV5-4, the J gene TRBJ2-7; D remains unclear. Trimming cost V 2 bases and J 4 bases, with 10 bases left between them. The CDR3 loop spans 13 amino acids. Germline V gene lookup returns CDR1 SGHNT and CDR2 YYREEE (reference sequence). Filled out from reference TRBV5-4 and TRBJ2-7, the complete variable domain reads ETGVTQSPTHLIKTRGQQVTLRCSSQSGHNTVSWYQQALGQGPQFIFQYYREEENGRGNFPPRFSGLQFPNYSSELNVNALELDDSALYLCASSLDVRYEQYFGPGTRLTVT.

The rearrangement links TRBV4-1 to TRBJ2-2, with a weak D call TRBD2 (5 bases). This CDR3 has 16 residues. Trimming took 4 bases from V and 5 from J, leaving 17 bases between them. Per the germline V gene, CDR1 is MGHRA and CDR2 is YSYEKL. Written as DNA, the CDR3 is TGCGCCAGCAGCCCCATTGGAAGGGAGAGGACCGGGGAGCTGTTTTTT. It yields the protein CASSPIGRERTGELFF.

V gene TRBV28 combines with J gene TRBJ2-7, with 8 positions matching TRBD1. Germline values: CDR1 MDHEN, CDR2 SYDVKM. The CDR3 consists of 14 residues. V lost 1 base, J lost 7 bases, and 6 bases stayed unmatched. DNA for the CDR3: TGTGCCAGCAGTTTATCTCAGGGGGCGCGGGAGCAGTACTTC. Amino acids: CASSLSQGAREQYF.

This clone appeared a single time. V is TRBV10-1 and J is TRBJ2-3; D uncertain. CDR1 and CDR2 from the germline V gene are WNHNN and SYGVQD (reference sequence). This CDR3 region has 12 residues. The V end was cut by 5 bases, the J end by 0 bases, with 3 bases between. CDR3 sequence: CASSTSTDTQYF. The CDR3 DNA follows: TGCGCCAGCAGTACTAGCACAGATACGCAGTATTTT.

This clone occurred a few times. CDR3 nucleotide sequence: TGTGCCAGCAGTGAAGTCAGAGGGGCTCAGCCCCAGCATTTT. Encoded protein: CASSEVRGAQPQHF. V usage is TRBV6-1 and J usage is TRBJ1-5; possible D gene TRBD1, 5 bases. V gave up 1 base and J gave up 6 bases, with 10 bases separating them. Germline V gives CDR1 MNHNS, CDR2 SASEGT. The CDR3 sequence is 14 residues long.

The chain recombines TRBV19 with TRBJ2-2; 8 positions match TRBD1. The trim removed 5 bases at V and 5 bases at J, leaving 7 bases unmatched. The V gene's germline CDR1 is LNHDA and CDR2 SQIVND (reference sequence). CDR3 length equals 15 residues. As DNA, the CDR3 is TGTGCCAGTAGTCCGCCGGGACAGGATACCGGGGAGCTGTTTTTT. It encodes CASSPPGQDTGELFF.

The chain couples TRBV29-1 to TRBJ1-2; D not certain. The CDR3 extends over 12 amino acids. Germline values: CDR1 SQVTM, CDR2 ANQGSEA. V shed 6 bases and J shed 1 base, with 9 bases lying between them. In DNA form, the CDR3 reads TGCAGCGTAGTTACATATAACTATGGCTACACCTTC. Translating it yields CSVVTYNYGYTF.

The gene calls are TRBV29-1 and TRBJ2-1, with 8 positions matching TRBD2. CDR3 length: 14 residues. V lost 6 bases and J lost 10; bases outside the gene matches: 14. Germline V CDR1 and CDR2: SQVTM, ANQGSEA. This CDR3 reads CSVPAGVPLGEQFF. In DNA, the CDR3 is TGCAGCGTCCCAGCGGGAGTTCCCTTAGGGGAGCAGTTCTTC.

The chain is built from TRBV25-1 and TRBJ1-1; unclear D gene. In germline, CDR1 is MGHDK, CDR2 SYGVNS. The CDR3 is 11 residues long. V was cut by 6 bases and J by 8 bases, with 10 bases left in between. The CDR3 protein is CASSLRSEAFF. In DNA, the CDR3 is TGTGCCAGCAGCCTTAGGTCCGAAGCTTTCTTT.